Listed below are T cell receptor beta chains from one sample, sequenced in a study of cytomegalovirus exposure and HLA in healthy donors. Sequencing used immunoSEQ multiplex PCR; TCRdb keeps in-frame clones, though not all of them. This sample contains 40,000 to 60,000 clones. Source material: PBMCs. These TCRs come from a male donor in good health and CMV-seropositive. CDR3s include the opening cysteine and the closing phenylalanine or tryptophan. The D gene is left open where the match is weak. The size of a clone is reported for some rows only, either as once, few or many, or as a class for expanded clones.

J | V | D | size | DNA | CDR3
TRBJ2-3 | TRBV10-3 | TRBD2 | . | TGTGCCATCAGTGATCGGGCGGGGGGCACAGATACGCAGTATTTT | CAISDRAGGTDTQYF
TRBJ2-7 | TRBV30 | . | . | TGTGCCTGGAGTGTACGAGGAGACGAGCAGTACTTC | CAWSVRGDEQYF
TRBJ2-4 | TRBV19 | . | . | TGTGCCAGTAGTCTCCCGGACAGAGTAAAAAACATTCAGTACTTC | CASSLPDRVKNIQYF
TRBJ1-2 | TRBV7-8 | . | . | TGTGCCAGCAGATCCTTATCCACATTATTCTTCCTCGGCTACACCTTC | CASRSLSTLFFLGYTF
TRBJ2-3 | TRBV7-2 | . | . | TGTGCCAGCAGCCGATGGCGGATTGGGGGCACGACAGATACGCAGTATTTT | CASSRWRIGGTTDTQYF
TRBJ2-7 | TRBV5-6 | . | . | TGTGCCAGCAGCTGGGGGCGGCAAATCTACGAGCAGTACTTC | CASSWGRQIYEQYF
TRBJ2-2 | TRBV9 | TRBD2 | . | TGTGCCAGCAGCCGAGGGACTAGCGGGTTCCCCGGGGAGCTGTTTTTT | CASSRGTSGFPGELFF
TRBJ2-7 | TRBV5-1 | . | . | TGCGCCAGCAGCTCCTATGGGGCAGTAGGCGAGCAGTACTTC | CASSSYGAVGEQYF
TRBJ2-7 | TRBV10-3 | . | . | TGTGCCATCAGTGAATCAGGGGTGAACTACGAGCAGTACTTC | CAISESGVNYEQYF
TRBJ1-2 | TRBV2 | . | . | TGTGCCAGCAGGTTAAGGACAGCGGAGTGGGCTAACTATGGCTACACCTTC | CASRLRTAEWANYGYTF
TRBJ2-7 | TRBV4-1 | TRBD1 | . | TGCGCCAGTCGACAACCAGGACAGGGGGCTCGCGAGCAGTACTTC | CASRQPGQGAREQYF
TRBJ2-7 | TRBV6-1 | TRBD1 | . | TGTGCCAGCAGTGTAAAGTGGGACAGGGTAAACGAGCAGTACTTC | CASSVKWDRVNEQYF
TRBJ2-7 | TRBV5-1 | . | . | TGCGCCAGCAGCTTGGGCCCAGCCTACGAGCAGTACTTC | CASSLGPAYEQYF
TRBJ1-6 | TRBV9 | . | . | TGTGCCAGCAGCCCAGAGGGCAGCCATACTAATTCACCCCTCCACTTT | CASSPEGSHTNSPLHF
TRBJ1-5 | TRBV6-5 | . | large | TGTGCCTCCGGTCTGGCAGGGGCCCAGCCCCAGCATTTT | CASGLAGAQPQHF
TRBJ1-1 | TRBV21-1 | . | . | TGTGCCAGCATGAGGTCAAGTGAAGCTTTCTTT | CASMRSSEAFF
TRBJ2-5 | TRBV7-9 | . | . | TGTGCCAGCAGTAGGACAGCCCAAGAGACCCAGTACTTC | CASSRTAQETQYF
TRBJ1-6 | TRBV6-5 | . | . | TGTGCCAGCAGTTATCCGGAGGGGTCACCCCTCCACTTT | CASSYPEGSPLHF
TRBJ2-3 | TRBV5-1 | TRBD2 | . | TGCGCCAGCAGCTTGGCCGGGGGGAGCACAGTTAGCACAGATACGCAGTATTTT | CASSLAGGSTVSTDTQYF
TRBJ1-6 | TRBV7-9 | . | . | TGTGCCAGCAGCATTAGGACACCGGGTAATTCACCCCTCCACTTT | CASSIRTPGNSPLHF
TRBJ1-2 | TRBV10-3 | TRBD1 | . | TGTGCCATCAGTGAGTCTGGGACAGGGTACTATGGCTACACCTTC | CAISESGTGYYGYTF
TRBJ1-5 | TRBV14 | . | . | TGTGCCAGCAGCCAAGGGGGAGATTGGCCCCAGCATTTT | CASSQGGDWPQHF
TRBJ1-2 | TRBV5-5 | . | . | TGTGCCAGCAGCTCTCAGGGGACCTTAAACTATGGCTACACCTTC | CASSSQGTLNYGYTF
TRBJ2-2 | TRBV10-3 | TRBD1 | . | TGTGCCACCATGACAGGGACAGTGAACACCGGGGAGCTGTTTTTT | CATMTGTVNTGELFF
TRBJ2-7 | TRBV5-6 | TRBD2 | . | TGTGCCAGCAGCTTGGCCGCGGGGGTTTGGAACGAGCAGTACTTC | CASSLAAGVWNEQYF
TRBJ2-7 | TRBV5-5 | . | . | TGTGCCAGCAGACTGGAGGGGCTAGAGACCGAGCAGTACTTC | CASRLEGLETEQYF
TRBJ2-1 | TRBV13 | TRBD2 | . | TGTGCCAGCAGCCCCGCGGGGGGTTACAATGAGCAGTTCTTC | CASSPAGGYNEQFF
TRBJ2-7 | TRBV9 | . | . | TGTGCCAGCAGCGTAGGTAACACCTTTGGCGAGCAGTACTTC | CASSVGNTFGEQYF
TRBJ2-5 | TRBV11-2 | . | . | TGTGCCAGCAGCTTATGGGCCCAAGAGACCCAGTACTTC | CASSLWAQETQYF
TRBJ2-1 | TRBV27 | . | . | TGTGCCAGCAGCTTCCAGGGCAATGAGCAGTTCTTC | CASSFQGNEQFF
TRBJ2-7 | TRBV19 | TRBD1 | . | TGTGCCAGTAGCCCTCGGGGACGGACAGGGACCTACGAGCAGTACTTC | CASSPRGRTGTYEQYF
TRBJ1-1 | TRBV6-5 | . | . | TGTGCCAGCAGTTACGGCGGGAACACTGAAGCTTTCTTT | CASSYGGNTEAFF
TRBJ2-2 | TRBV5-4 | TRBD2 | . | TGTGCCAGCAGCCTGGGACTAGCGGGGGGAAACGGGGAGCTGTTTTTT | CASSLGLAGGNGELFF
TRBJ1-5 | TRBV2 | . | . | TGTGCCAGCAGTCCAGGTGGGTTCCAGCCCCAGCATTTT | CASSPGGFQPQHF
TRBJ1-1 | TRBV6-5 | . | . | TGTGCCAGCAGTTACTCCTCAGGGAGGACTGAAGCTTTCTTT | CASSYSSGRTEAFF
TRBJ2-6 | TRBV27 | . | . | TGTGCCAGCAGTACAAGGACATTCGCTGGGGCCAACGTCCTGACTTTC | CASSTRTFAGANVLTF
TRBJ2-2 | TRBV4-3 | TRBD2 | . | TGCGCCAGCAGCCATCGAACTAGCGGGGGGCTATACACCGGGGAGCTGTTTTTT | CASSHRTSGGLYTGELFF
TRBJ1-6 | TRBV5-1 | TRBD1 | . | TGCGCCAGCAGCGCCGGGACAGGGGATAATTCACCCCTCCACTTT | CASSAGTGDNSPLHF
TRBJ1-5 | TRBV7-2 | . | . | TGTGCCAGCAGCTTAGGACAGGATCTTAATCAGCCCCAGCATTTT | CASSLGQDLNQPQHF
TRBJ2-1 | TRBV4-3 | TRBD2 | . | TGCGCCAGCGGGAGGGGAGCTGAGCAGTTCTTC | CASGRGAEQFF
TRBJ2-5 | TRBV7-3 | . | . | TGTGCCAGCAGCCCTGGGCAGGGAGAGACCCAGTACTTC | CASSPGQGETQYF
TRBJ2-7 | TRBV4-2 | TRBD1 | . | TGTGCCAGCAGCCAAGGGACAGGGCCTTACGAGCAGTACTTC | CASSQGTGPYEQYF
TRBJ1-2 | TRBV9 | . | . | TGTGCCAGCAGCGTTGACAGAGCTAACTATGGCTACACCTTC | CASSVDRANYGYTF
TRBJ1-4 | TRBV15 | . | . | TGTGCCACCAGCCCTTCCTCAGGGAACGAAAAACTGTTTTTT | CATSPSSGNEKLFF
TRBJ1-5 | TRBV7-9 | . | . | TGTGCCAGCAGCTTATCAGCAGGTTGGCAGCCCCAGCATTTT | CASSLSAGWQPQHF
TRBJ2-3 | TRBV18 | . | . | TGTGCCAGCTCACCACAGGGGACTCGCGGCGATACGCAGTATTTT | CASSPQGTRGDTQYF
TRBJ1-2 | TRBV5-6 | . | . | TGTGCCAGCAGCTTGGGGGCCCTGGGGGGAAGAAGCTATGGCTACACCTTC | CASSLGALGGRSYGYTF
TRBJ2-7 | TRBV7-8 | . | . | TGTGCCAGCACCCCGGAGGGGGCCCTCCTCTCCTACGAGCAGTACTTC | CASTPEGALLSYEQYF
TRBJ1-4 | TRBV28 | TRBD1 | . | TGTGCCAGCAGTTTATGGATAGGACAGGAGGAAGAAAAACTGTTTTTT | CASSLWIGQEEEKLFF
TRBJ2-7 | TRBV7-8 | TRBD1 | . | TGTGCCAGCAGCTTAGGTACCTGGACAGGGGCCCCCTACGAGCAGTACTTC | CASSLGTWTGAPYEQYF
TRBJ1-5 | TRBV30 | . | . | TGTGCCTGGAGTCCGGGGGGGGGCAATCAGCCCCAGCATTTT | CAWSPGGGNQPQHF
TRBJ2-5 | TRBV13 | TRBD2 | . | TGTGCCAGCAGCCTTATGACTAGCGGGGGGGCCACGCGGCAGACCCAGTACTTC | CASSLMTSGGATRQTQYF
TRBJ2-5 | TRBV13 | TRBD2 | . | TGTGCCAGCAGCTTGGGACTAGAAGGCGAGACCCAGTACTTC | CASSLGLEGETQYF
TRBJ2-5 | TRBV25-1 | . | . | TGTGCCAGCAGTGAATTCCGCGATAACCAAGAGACCCAGTACTTC | CASSEFRDNQETQYF
TRBJ1-2 | TRBV6-1 | TRBD1 | . | TGTGCCAGCAGTGGTGCGGGGACAGGGGGTTTTGGCTACACCTTC | CASSGAGTGGFGYTF